What follows are 18 T cell receptor beta chains derived from one specimen sequenced in a study of blood T cell repertoires in COVID-19. The repertoire was sequenced with immunoSEQ multiplex PCR; TCRdb's copy has only in-frame clones and lacks some. The sample lists some 200,000 clones; nearly 90% were seen once. Sequenced material: peripheral blood. The receptors derive from a woman aged 18 to 35 who had recovered from COVID-19.

This chain links TRBV2 with TRBJ2-7, with D perhaps TRBD1 (5 bases). The CDR3 extends over 14 amino acids. Between the trimmed V and J ends, which lost 6 bases and 0 bases, there was a span of 12 bases. CDR1 SNHLY and CDR2 FYNNEI come from the germline V gene. CDR3 protein: CASRDTWSSYEQYF. The DNA of the CDR3 is TGTGCCAGCAGGGACACCTGGAGCTCCTACGAGCAGTACTTC.

The rearrangement joins TRBV2 to TRBJ1-5, with 7 bases that match TRBD1. The CDR3 covers 13 residues. The germline gives CDR1 SNHLY, CDR2 FYNNEI. V shed 10 bases, J shed 6 bases, and the junction held 9 bases outside the gene matches. The CDR3 protein is CATADRVRQPQHF. The CDR3 DNA reads TGTGCCACCGCCGACAGGGTCCGTCAGCCCCAGCATTTT. Drawing the rest from reference TRBV2 and TRBJ1-5, the complete variable domain is EPEVTQTPSHQVTQMGQEVILRCVPISNHLYFYWYRQILGQKVEFLVSFYNNEISEKSEIFDDQFSVERPDGSNFTLKIRSTKLEDSAMYFCATADRVRQPQHFGDGTRLSIL.

The chain joins TRBV7-2 to TRBJ2-5, with TRBD2 as a possible D gene (5 bases). The CDR3 runs to 10 residues. CDR1 and CDR2 (germline): SGHTA, FQGNSA. The ends were cut back, 11 bases at V and 5 bases at J, with 9 bases in the middle. DNA for the CDR3: TGTGCCGAGGAGGTGGAGACCCAGTACTTC. Amino acid sequence: CAEEVETQYF.

The genes are TRBV30 and TRBJ1-2; TRBD1 might be the D (6 bases). Trimming removed 4 bases from V and 4 bases from J, with 16 bases in between. The CDR3 has 14 amino acids. Germline V CDR1 and CDR2: GTSNPN, SVGIG (reference sequence). DNA for the CDR3: TGTGCCTGGACCATTCAGGGGCTGGGCTATGGCTACACCTTC. Translated, it gives CAWTIQGLGYGYTF. The variable domain in full, completed from reference TRBV30 and TRBJ1-2, reads SQTIHQWPATLVQPVGSPLSLECTVEGTSNPNLYWYRQAAGRGLQLLFYSVGIGQISSEVPQNLSASRPQDRQFILSSKKLLLSDSGFYLCAWTIQGLGYGYTFGSGTRLTVV.

This chain uses TRBV5-6 with TRBJ1-5, with D maybe TRBD1 (6 bases). The germline V gene encodes CDR1 SGHDT and CDR2 YYEEEE. CDR3 length: 17 amino acids. Trimming left V 4 bases short and J 0 bases short, with 17 bases between. CDR3 in DNA: TGTGCCAGCAGCCGGGGGGCCAGGTCGGATAGCAATCAGCCCCAGCATTTT. It yields the protein CASSRGARSDSNQPQHF.

The chain links TRBV7-2 to TRBJ2-1; 9 nucleotides align to TRBD2. The CDR3 contains 15 residues. Germline CDR1 is SGHTA and CDR2 is FQGNSA. The junction had 4 bases not matched to a gene; V was cut back by 5 bases and J by 2 bases. CDR3 sequence (DNA): TGTGCCAGCAGCCCGGCTAGCGGGACCTACAATGAGCAGTTCTTC. Translating gives CASSPASGTYNEQFF.

This chain joins TRBV13 and TRBJ1-5; tentatively, D is TRBD1 (5 bases). CDR3 length equals 14 residues. The V gene's germline CDR1 is PRHDT and CDR2 FYEKMQ (reference sequence). Trimming left V 4 bases short and J 3 bases short, with 10 bases between. CDR3 residues: CASSWGLVNQPQHF. CDR3 in DNA: TGTGCCAGCAGCTGGGGACTGGTCAATCAGCCCCAGCATTTT. Based on the CDR3 plus reference TRBV13 and TRBJ1-5, the full variable domain is AAGVIQSPRHLIKEKRETATLKCYPIPRHDTVYWYQQGPGQDPQFLISFYEKMQSDKGSIPDRFSAQQFSDYHSELNMSSLELGDSALYFCASSWGLVNQPQHFGDGTRLSIL.

The chain is built from TRBV4-3 and TRBJ2-7; 11 bases are shared with TRBD2. CDR1 and CDR2 (germline): LGHNA, YSLEER. Trimming cost V 1 base and J 3 bases; bases outside gene matches: 5. There are 16 residues in the CDR3. The CDR3 DNA reads TGCGCCAGCAGCCAAGCACTAGCGGGAGCGAACTACGAGCAGTACTTC. Its protein product is CASSQALAGANYEQYF.

J is TRBJ1-2 and V is TRBV27, with D perhaps matching TRBD1 (5 bases). Germline assignment: CDR1 MNHEY and CDR2 SMNVEV (reference sequence). V was pared by 6 bases and J by 1 base, with 9 bases between. The CDR3 runs to 13 residues. The CDR3 loop reads CASSLGVNYGYTF. CDR3 coding DNA: TGTGCCAGCAGCCTAGGGGTTAACTATGGCTACACCTTC.

This clone has more than one count but fewer than ten. The genes are TRBV4-2 and TRBJ1-3; TRBD1 is a possible D gene (5 bases). Germline loops: CDR1 LGHNA, CDR2 YNFKEQ. V was trimmed by 0 bases and J by 0 bases, leaving 12 bases between them. The CDR3 covers 17 residues. CDR3 protein: CASSQDAGANSGNTIYF. CDR3 nucleotides: TGTGCCAGCAGCCAAGATGCTGGGGCTAACTCTGGAAACACCATATATTTT.

The chain combines TRBV4-1 with TRBJ1-2, with a possible D match to TRBD1 (6 bases). Germline loops: CDR1 MGHRA, CDR2 YSYEKL. Trimming took off 0 bases at V and 4 bases at J, with 21 bases between the two ends. The CDR3 extends over 18 amino acids. The CDR3 DNA follows: TGCGCCAGCAGCCAAGATCTAGGGATCGGGGCGGACAGCTATGGCTACACCTTC. It translates to CASSQDLGIGADSYGYTF.

The chain joins TRBV30 to TRBJ1-1; D is unresolved. CDR3 length: 12 amino acids. The V end was cut by 2 bases, the J end by 4 bases, with 8 bases between. Germline V CDR1 and CDR2: GTSNPN, SVGIG (reference sequence). Written as DNA, the CDR3 is TGTGCCTGGAGTTATGGCTCCACTGAAGCTTTCTTT. Translated: CAWSYGSTEAFF.

This clone appeared a few times. The rearrangement uses TRBV5-6 and TRBJ1-5; TRBD1 agrees at 8 bases. The V segment lost 7 bases and the J segment 7 bases; nucleotides outside the gene matches: 10. Germline V gives CDR1 SGHDT, CDR2 YYEEEE. This CDR3 is 14 amino acids long. The CDR3 nucleotides read TGTGCCAGCCTCCTTCAGGGGGCAGGACAGCCCCAGCATTTT. Translation gives CASLLQGAGQPQHF. Filled out from reference TRBV5-6 and TRBJ1-5, the complete variable domain reads DAGVTQSPTHLIKTRGQQVTLRCSPKSGHDTVSWYQQALGQGPQFIFQYYEEEERQRGNFPDRFSGHQFPNYSSELNVNALLLGDSALYLCASLLQGAGQPQHFGDGTRLSIL.

The chain is built from TRBV5-1 and TRBJ2-5, with D maybe TRBD1 (5 bases). Trimming removed 0 bases from V and 5 bases from J, with 17 bases in between. Germline V gene data show CDR1 as SGHRS and CDR2 as YFSETQ. This CDR3 contains 16 residues. CDR3 coding DNA: TGCGCCAGCAGCTTGGGTCTGACAGTCTTAAGGGAGACCCAGTACTTC. It yields the protein CASSLGLTVLRETQYF. The full variable domain, in which reference TRBV5-1 and TRBJ2-5 provide the parts outside the CDR3, is KAGVTQTPRYLIKTRGQQVTLSCSPISGHRSVSWYQQTPGQGLQFLFEYFSETQRNKGNFPGRFSGRQFSNSRSEMNVSTLELGDSALYLCASSLGLTVLRETQYFGPGTRLLVL.

The chain is built from TRBV25-1 and TRBJ2-4, with TRBD2 matching 7 bases. Germline V lookup: CDR1 MGHDK, CDR2 SYGVNS. The CDR3 spans 13 residues. After removal of 4 bases from V and 9 bases from J, the junction contained 6 bases not matched to a gene. The CDR3 region has the DNA TGTGCCAGCAGTGGGAGGGGCGGGGGCATTCAGTACTTC. Amino acid sequence: CASSGRGGGIQYF.

The chain joins TRBV29-1 to TRBJ2-7; TRBD2 agrees at 8 bases. The CDR3 sequence is 14 residues long. J gave up 5 bases and V 7 bases, and 13 bases lay outside the gene matches. Germline V gene data show CDR1 as SQVTM and CDR2 as ANQGSEA. The DNA for the CDR3 is TGCAGCGGGGGGCAAGCGGGAGAATTCGACGAGCAGTACTTC. This codes for CSGGQAGEFDEQYF.

V and J are TRBV5-1 and TRBJ2-1; 13 positions match TRBD2. V shed 4 bases and J 8 bases; nucleotides not matched to a gene: 21. CDR1 is SGHRS and CDR2 is YFSETQ in the germline V gene. CDR3 length equals 20 residues. The CDR3 bases are TGCGCCAGCAGCCCCACCCCGACTAGCGGGAGGTCAATCAGCTCCCATGAGCAGTTCTTC. Its protein product is CASSPTPTSGRSISSHEQFF.

This chain connects TRBV6-4 to TRBJ2-1; TRBD2 matches at 7 bases. The CDR3 is made up of 14 amino acids. Losses at the gene ends were 2 bases for V and 5 bases for J; bases not matched to a gene: 3. Germline V CDR1 and CDR2: MRHNA, SNTAGT. For the CDR3, the DNA is TGTGCCAGCAGTGACGTGGGAGGGCACAATGAGCAGTTCTTC. Translating gives CASSDVGGHNEQFF.